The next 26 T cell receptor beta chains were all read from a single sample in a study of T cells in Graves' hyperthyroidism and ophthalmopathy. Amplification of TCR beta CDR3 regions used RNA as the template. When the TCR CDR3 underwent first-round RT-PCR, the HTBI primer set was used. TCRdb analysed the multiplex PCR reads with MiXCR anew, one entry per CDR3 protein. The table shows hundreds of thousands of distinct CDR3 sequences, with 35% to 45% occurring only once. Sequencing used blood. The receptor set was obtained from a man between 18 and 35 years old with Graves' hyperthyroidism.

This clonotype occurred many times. CDR3 sequence (DNA): TGTGCCAGCAGCTCCGAGGGGGCGCGGAATGGCTACACCTTC. Translation: CASSSEGARNGYTF. The chain uses TRBV7-8 and TRBJ1-2, with 7 bases that match TRBD1. J was trimmed by 6 bases and V by 4 bases; bases with no gene match: 8. The CDR3 contains 14 residues. CDR1 and CDR2 from the germline V gene are SGHVS and FQNEAQ.

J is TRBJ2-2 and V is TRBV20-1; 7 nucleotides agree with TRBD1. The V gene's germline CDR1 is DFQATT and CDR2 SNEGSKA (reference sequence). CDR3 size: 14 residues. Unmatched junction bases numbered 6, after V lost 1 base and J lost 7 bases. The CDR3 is CSARGLQGNGELFF. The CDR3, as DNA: TGCAGTGCTAGAGGATTACAGGGGAACGGGGAGCTGTTTTTT.

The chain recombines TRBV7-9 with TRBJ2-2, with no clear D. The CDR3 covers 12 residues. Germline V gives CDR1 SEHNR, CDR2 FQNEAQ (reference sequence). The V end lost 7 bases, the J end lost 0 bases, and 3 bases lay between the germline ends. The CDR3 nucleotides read TGTGCCAGCATACCGAACACCGGGGAGCTGTTTTTT. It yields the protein CASIPNTGELFF.

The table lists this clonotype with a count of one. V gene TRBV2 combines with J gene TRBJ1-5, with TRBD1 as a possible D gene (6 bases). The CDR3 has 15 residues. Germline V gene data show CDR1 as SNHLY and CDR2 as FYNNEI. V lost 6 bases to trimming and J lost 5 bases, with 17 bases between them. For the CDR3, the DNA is TGTGCCAGCAGCCCCACCGGGCAGGGGCATCAGCCCCAGCATTTT. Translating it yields CASSPTGQGHQPQHF. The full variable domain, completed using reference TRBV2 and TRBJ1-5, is EPEVTQTPSHQVTQMGQEVILRCVPISNHLYFYWYRQILGQKVEFLVSFYNNEISEKSEIFDDQFSVERPDGSNFTLKIRSTKLEDSAMYFCASSPTGQGHQPQHFGDGTRLSIL.

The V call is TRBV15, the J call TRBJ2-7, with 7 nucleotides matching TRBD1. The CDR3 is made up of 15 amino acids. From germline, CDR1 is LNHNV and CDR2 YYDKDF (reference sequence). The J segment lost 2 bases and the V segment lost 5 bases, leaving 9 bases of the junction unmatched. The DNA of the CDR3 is TGTGCCACCAGCTTAGAGGGTCAGGGGGCCTACGAGCAGTACTTC. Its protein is CATSLEGQGAYEQYF.

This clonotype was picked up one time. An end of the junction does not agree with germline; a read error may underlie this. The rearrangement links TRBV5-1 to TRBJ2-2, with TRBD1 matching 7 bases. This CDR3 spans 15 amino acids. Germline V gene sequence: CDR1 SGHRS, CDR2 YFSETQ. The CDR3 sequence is CASSPTGENTGELFF. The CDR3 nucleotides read TGTGCCAGCAGCCCTACAGGGGAGAACACCGGGGAGCTGTTTTTT.

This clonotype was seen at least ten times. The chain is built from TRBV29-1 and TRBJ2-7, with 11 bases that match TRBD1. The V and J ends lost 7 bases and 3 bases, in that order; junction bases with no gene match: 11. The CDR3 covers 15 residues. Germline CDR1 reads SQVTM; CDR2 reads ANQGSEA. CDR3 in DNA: TGCAGCGCTAATGGGGGACAGGGGGGGATCTACGAGCAGTACTTC. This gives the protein CSANGGQGGIYEQYF.

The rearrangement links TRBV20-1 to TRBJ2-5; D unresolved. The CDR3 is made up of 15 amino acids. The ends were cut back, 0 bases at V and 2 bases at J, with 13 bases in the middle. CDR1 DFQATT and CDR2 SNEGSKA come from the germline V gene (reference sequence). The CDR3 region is CSAREWQEIQETQYF. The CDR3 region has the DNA TGCAGTGCTAGAGAGTGGCAGGAGATTCAAGAGACCCAGTACTTC.

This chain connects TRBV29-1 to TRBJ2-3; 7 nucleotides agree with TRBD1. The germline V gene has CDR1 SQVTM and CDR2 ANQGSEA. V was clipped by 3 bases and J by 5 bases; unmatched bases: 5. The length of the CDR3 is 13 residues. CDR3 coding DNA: TGCAGCGTTGACACAGGGGTGATAGATACGCAGTATTTT. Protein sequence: CSVDTGVIDTQYF.

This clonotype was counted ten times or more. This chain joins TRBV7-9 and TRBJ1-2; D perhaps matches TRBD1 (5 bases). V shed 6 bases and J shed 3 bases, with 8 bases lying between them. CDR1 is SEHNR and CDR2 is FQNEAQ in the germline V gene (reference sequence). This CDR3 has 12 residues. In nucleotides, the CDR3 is TGTGCCAGCAGAAGAGGGGACTATGGCTACACCTTC. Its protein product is CASRRGDYGYTF.

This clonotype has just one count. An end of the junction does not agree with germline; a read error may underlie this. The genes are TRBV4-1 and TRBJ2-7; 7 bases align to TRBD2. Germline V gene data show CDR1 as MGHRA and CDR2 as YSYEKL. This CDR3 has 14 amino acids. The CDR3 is CATSRGVGAYEQYF. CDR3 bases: TGCGCCACCAGCCGGGGGGTTGGAGCCTACGAGCAGTACTTC.

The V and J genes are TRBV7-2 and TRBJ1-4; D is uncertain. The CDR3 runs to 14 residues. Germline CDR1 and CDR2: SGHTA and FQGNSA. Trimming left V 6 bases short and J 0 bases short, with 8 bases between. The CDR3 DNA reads TGTGCCAGCAGACGCACCTCAACTAATGAAAAACTGTTTTTT. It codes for CASRRTSTNEKLFF.

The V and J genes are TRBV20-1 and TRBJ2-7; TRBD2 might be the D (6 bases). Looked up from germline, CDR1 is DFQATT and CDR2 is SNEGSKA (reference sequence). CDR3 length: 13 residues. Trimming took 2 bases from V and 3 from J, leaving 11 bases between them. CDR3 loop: CSARREVIYEQYF. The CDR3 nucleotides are TGCAGTGCTAGAAGGGAGGTGATCTACGAGCAGTACTTC.

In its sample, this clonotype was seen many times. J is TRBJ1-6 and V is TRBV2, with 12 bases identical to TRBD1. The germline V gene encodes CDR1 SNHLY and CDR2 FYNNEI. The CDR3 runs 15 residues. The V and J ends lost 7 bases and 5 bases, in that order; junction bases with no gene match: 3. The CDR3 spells CASMGQGANNSPLHF. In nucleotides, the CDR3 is TGTGCCAGCATGGGACAGGGGGCGAATAATTCACCCCTCCACTTT. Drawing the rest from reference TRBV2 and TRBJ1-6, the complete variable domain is EPEVTQTPSHQVTQMGQEVILRCVPISNHLYFYWYRQILGQKVEFLVSFYNNEISEKSEIFDDQFSVERPDGSNFTLKIRSTKLEDSAMYFCASMGQGANNSPLHFGNGTRLTVT.

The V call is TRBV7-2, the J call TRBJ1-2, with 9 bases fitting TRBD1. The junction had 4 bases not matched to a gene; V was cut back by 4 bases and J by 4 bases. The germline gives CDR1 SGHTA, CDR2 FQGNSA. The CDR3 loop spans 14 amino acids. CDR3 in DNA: TGTGCCAGCAGCTCCGCGGACAGGGGCTATGGCTACACCTTC. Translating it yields CASSSADRGYGYTF.

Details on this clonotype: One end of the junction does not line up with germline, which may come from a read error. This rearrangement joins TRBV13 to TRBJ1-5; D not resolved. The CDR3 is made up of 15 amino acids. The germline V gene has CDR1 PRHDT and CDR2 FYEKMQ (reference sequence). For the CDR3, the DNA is TGCGCCAGCAGCCAGCTCATAGTTAGCAATCAGCCCCAGCATTTT. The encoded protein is CASSQLIVSNQPQHF. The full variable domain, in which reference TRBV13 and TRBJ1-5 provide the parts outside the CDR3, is AAGVIQSPRHLIKEKRETATLKCYPIPRHDTVYWYQQGPGQDPQFLISFYEKMQSDKGSIPDRFSAQQFSDYHSELNMSSLELGDSALYFCASSQLIVSNQPQHFGDGTRLSIL.

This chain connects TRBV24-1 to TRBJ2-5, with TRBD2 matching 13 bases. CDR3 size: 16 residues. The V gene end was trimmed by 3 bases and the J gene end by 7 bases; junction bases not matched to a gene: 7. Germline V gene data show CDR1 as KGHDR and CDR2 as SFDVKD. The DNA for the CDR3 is TGTGCCACCAGTGATCCACTAGCGGGAGGGCTTGGGACCCAGTACTTC. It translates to CATSDPLAGGLGTQYF.

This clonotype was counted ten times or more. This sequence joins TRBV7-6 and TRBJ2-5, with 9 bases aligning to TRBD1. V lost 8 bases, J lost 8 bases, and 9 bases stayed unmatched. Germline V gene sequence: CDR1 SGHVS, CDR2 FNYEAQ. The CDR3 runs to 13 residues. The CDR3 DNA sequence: TGTGCCAGCCTAGGACAGGGGCGGAGTACCCAGTACTTC. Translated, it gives CASLGQGRSTQYF.

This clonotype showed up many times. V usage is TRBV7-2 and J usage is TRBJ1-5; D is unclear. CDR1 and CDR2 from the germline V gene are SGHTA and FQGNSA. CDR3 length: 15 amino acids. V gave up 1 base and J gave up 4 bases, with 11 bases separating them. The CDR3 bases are TGTGCCAGCAGCTTAGGTCGGGTTGGGAATCAGCCCCAGCATTTT. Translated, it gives CASSLGRVGNQPQHF.

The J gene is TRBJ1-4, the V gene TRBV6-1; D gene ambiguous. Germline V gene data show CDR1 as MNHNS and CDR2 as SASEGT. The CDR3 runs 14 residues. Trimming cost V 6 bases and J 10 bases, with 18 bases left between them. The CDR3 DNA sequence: TGTGCCAGCAGCGATCCGGAGCGGGATGGAAAACTGTTTTTT. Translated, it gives CASSDPERDGKLFF.

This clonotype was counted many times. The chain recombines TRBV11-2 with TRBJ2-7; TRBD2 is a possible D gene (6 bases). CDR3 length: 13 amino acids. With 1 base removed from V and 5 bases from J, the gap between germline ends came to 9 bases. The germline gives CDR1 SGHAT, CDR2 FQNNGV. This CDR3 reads CASSLGGNNEQYF. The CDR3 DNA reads TGTGCCAGCAGCTTAGGCGGGAACAACGAGCAGTACTTC.

The CDR3 DNA reads TGTGCCAGCACATTGACCGGCTCGGATTCACCCCTCCACTTT. Amino acid sequence: CASTLTGSDSPLHF. The chain links TRBV5-6 to TRBJ1-6; D is uncertain. The V end lost 6 bases, the J end lost 8 bases, and 15 bases lay between the germline ends. Germline CDR1 reads SGHDT; CDR2 reads YYEEEE. The CDR3 consists of 14 residues.

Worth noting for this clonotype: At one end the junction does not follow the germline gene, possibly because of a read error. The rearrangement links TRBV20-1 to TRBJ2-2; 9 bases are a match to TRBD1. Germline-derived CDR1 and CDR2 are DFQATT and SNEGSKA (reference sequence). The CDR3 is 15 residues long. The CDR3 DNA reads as TGCAGTGTTAGAGATCACAGGGGGCTTTCCGGGGAGCTGTTTTTT. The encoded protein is CSVRDHRGLSGELFF.

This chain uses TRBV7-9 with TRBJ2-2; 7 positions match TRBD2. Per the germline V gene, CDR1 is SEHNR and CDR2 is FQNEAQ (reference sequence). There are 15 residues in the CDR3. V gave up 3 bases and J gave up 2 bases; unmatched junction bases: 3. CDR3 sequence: CASSLGDYNTGELFF. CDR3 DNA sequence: TGTGCCAGCAGCTTGGGGGACTACAACACCGGGGAGCTGTTTTTT.

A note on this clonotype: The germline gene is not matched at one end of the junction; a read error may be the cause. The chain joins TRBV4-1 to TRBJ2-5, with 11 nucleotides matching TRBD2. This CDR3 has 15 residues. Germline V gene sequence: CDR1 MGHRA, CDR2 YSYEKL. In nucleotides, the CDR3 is TGTGCCAGCAGCGGGGGACTAGCGGATTCGGGGACCCAGTACTTC. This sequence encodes CASSGGLADSGTQYF.

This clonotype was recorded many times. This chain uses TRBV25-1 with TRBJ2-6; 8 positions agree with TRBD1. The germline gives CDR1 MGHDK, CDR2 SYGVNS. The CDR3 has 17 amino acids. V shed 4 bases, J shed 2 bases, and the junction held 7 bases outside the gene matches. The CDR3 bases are TGTGCCAGCAGTGGGGGTAGGACAGGGACTGGGGCCAACGTCCTGACTTTC. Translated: CASSGGRTGTGANVLTF. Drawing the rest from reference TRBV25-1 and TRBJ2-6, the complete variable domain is EADIYQTPRYLVIGTGKKITLECSQTMGHDKMYWYQQDPGMELHLIHYSYGVNSTEKGDLSSESTVSRIRTEHFPLTLESARPSHTSQYLCASSGGRTGTGANVLTFGAGSRLTVL.